Following are 8 T cell receptor beta chains from one sample sequenced in a study of T cell responses to AZD1222 COVID-19 vaccine. Repertoires were generated with immunoSEQ multiplex PCR, while TCRdb's copy carries only in-frame clones and drops some. The table lists 70,000 to 95,000 clones, nearly 90% of them singletons. The source was peripheral blood, collected on day 0 of MenACWY control vaccination. Source of these receptors: an adult in good health.

In nucleotides, the CDR3 is TGTGCCAGCAGTTTAGTGGGCAGGGGCCCCTACGAGCAGTACTTC. It yields the protein CASSLVGRGPYEQYF. The J gene is TRBJ2-7, the V gene TRBV27, with D tentatively TRBD1 (6 bases). Trimming took off 2 bases at V and 2 bases at J, with 13 bases between the two ends. The CDR3 runs to 15 residues. From germline, CDR1 is MNHEY and CDR2 SMNVEV (reference sequence).

The chain uses TRBV9 and TRBJ2-5, with 8 bases lining up with TRBD2. The germline CDR1 and CDR2 sequences are SGDLS and YYNGEE. There are 14 residues in the CDR3. V shed 4 bases, J shed 5 bases, and the junction held 7 bases outside the gene matches. The CDR3 nucleotides are TGTGCCAGCAGCCCGGGACTAGACAGGGAGACCCAGTACTTC. Amino acids: CASSPGLDRETQYF.

This clone has more than one count but fewer than ten. This chain uses TRBV30 with TRBJ1-2, with D perhaps TRBD1 (5 bases). The germline CDR1 and CDR2 sequences are GTSNPN and SVGIG (reference sequence). The CDR3 contains 12 residues. Trimming left V 0 bases short and J 8 bases short, with 10 bases between. For the CDR3, the DNA is TGTGCCTGGAGTGTAGGAGGGGACGGCTACACCTTC. As protein: CAWSVGGDGYTF.

This clone was observed once. This chain links TRBV3-1 (or the pseudogene TRBV3-2) with TRBJ2-5, with 14 bases aligning to TRBD2. With V trimmed by 4 bases and J by 5 bases, 6 bases remained unmatched. This CDR3 comprises 16 residues. From germline, CDR1 is LGHDT and CDR2 YNNKEL (reference sequence). The CDR3 coding sequence is TGTGCCAGCAGCCCAGGGACTAGCGGGGGCGGGGAGACCCAGTACTTC. Its protein is CASSPGTSGGGETQYF.

The chain uses TRBV6-2 or TRBV6-3 and TRBJ1-4; D is ambiguous. The CDR3 is 13 residues long. From germline, CDR1 is MNHEY and CDR2 SVGEGT. The V end was cut by 5 bases, the J end by 8 bases, with 12 bases between. The CDR3 reads CASSDRSPEKLFF. The CDR3 DNA is TGTGCCAGCAGTGACCGAAGCCCCGAAAAACTGTTTTTT.

The rearrangement uses TRBV4-3 and TRBJ1-1; D perhaps matches TRBD1 (5 bases). The CDR3 contains 15 residues. The germline V gene has CDR1 LGHNA and CDR2 YSLEER. The ends were cut back, 1 base at V and 2 bases at J, with 11 bases in the middle. CDR3 nucleotides: TGCGCCAGCAGCCAAGCTAGACAGACTAACACTGAAGCTTTCTTT. Translating it yields CASSQARQTNTEAFF.

This chain connects TRBV27 to TRBJ1-3; 7 nucleotides align to TRBD1. CDR3 length equals 14 residues. In germline, CDR1 is MNHEY, CDR2 SMNVEV (reference sequence). V dropped 6 bases and J dropped 4; count of bases not matched to a gene: 6. CDR3 DNA sequence: TGTGCCAGCAGGTCCTCAGGGGGAGGAAACACCATATATTTT. It encodes CASRSSGGGNTIYF.

This chain uses TRBV6-1 with TRBJ2-6; no reliable D call. CDR1 MNHNS and CDR2 SASEGT come from the germline V gene. V was trimmed by 1 base and J by 0 bases, leaving 4 bases between them. The CDR3 loop spans 15 amino acids. CDR3 loop: CASSEGTSGANVLTF. The CDR3 DNA reads TGTGCCAGCAGTGAAGGGACCTCTGGGGCCAACGTCCTGACTTTC.